This TCR beta chain was obtained from a study of control samples from healthy donors and cancer patients. From germline, CDR1 is MNHEY and CDR2 SVGAGI. This CDR3 is built from 14 residues. The ends lost 7 bases at V and 7 bases at J; junction bases unmatched: 5. This table comes from immunoSEQ multiplex PCR, and its TCRdb copy is limited to in-frame clones, with some not included. This sample has approximately 180,000 clones, with under 95% found just once. The sequence was collected from a woman between 18 and 30 years old in good health. The chain is built from TRBV6-5 and TRBJ2-1; 12 bases are shared with TRBD2. Sequenced: blood. This chain's CDR3 is CASKVLAGGNEQFF. The CDR3 DNA is TGTGCCAGCAAGGTCCTAGCGGGAGGGAATGAGCAGTTCTTC.